This TCR beta chain was obtained from a study of CD8 T cells in ankylosing spondylitis. Library preparation for TCR beta used quantitative 5'-RACE with molecular barcodes. TCRdb used MiXCR to reprocess the 5' RACE reads, holding one entry per CDR3 protein. The sample lists some 840,000 distinct CDR3 sequences; approximately 10% were seen once. Of note for this clonotype: Antigen: not known.

General observations from the study: What seemed typical of ankylosing spondylitis blood was a TCR beta motif built from fewer than ten highly homologous variants. Prior literature has documented some motif variants in synovial fluid and blood from reactive arthritis. Reportedly, significant enrichment of disease-linked clones occurred in matched ankylosing spondylitis synovial fluid. Clones that were linked to disease were CD8+ and were relatively rare in peripheral blood.

CDR3 size: 16 residues. Trimming removed 1 base at V and 3 bases at J, with 18 bases between. Germline values: CDR1 DFQATT, CDR2 SNEGSKA (reference sequence). The genes are TRBV20-1 and TRBJ1-1; unclear D gene. This sequence originates from a male donor with ankylosing spondylitis. The sample consisted of blood, either unsorted or a sorted T cell fraction (not recorded which). The CDR3 coding sequence is TGCAGTGCTAGAGGGCCCACCCCCCCGGGTTACACTGAAGCTTTCTTT. Its protein is CSARGPTPPGYTEAFF.